This T cell receptor (beta chain) was recovered during a study of blood T cell repertoires in COVID-19. Across the study: T cells, B-cell-depleted T cells, or PBMCs provided the cDNA or gDNA that served as material.

Authors' methods: Amplification of reference gene primers was used by the study to estimate nucleated cell counts. The method was immunoSEQ multiplex PCR; TCRdb's version includes in-frame clones alone and lacks a portion of them. That table supplies the V and J calls and clone size; D and trimming were determined from the DNA. Here the sample spans 50,000 to 65,000 clones, roughly 80% being singletons. The V gene end was trimmed by 7 bases and the J gene end by 5 bases; junction bases not matched to a gene: 17. The germline V gene encodes CDR1 MGHDK and CDR2 SYGVNS. CDR3 length: 17 amino acids. Sequencing input: peripheral blood. This chain uses TRBV25-1 with TRBJ2-5; 9 bases line up with TRBD2. The clonotype comes from an older woman with acute or convalescent COVID-19. In DNA, the CDR3 is TGTGCCAGCACCTACCGGGCGGGAGGGCACTGGGAGGAGACCCAGTACTTC. It encodes CASTYRAGGHWEETQYF.